This T cell receptor (beta chain) is from a study of blood T cell repertoires in COVID-19. The wider study: Samples taken during acute and convalescent COVID-19 were collected in the United States, Italy and Spain. T cells, B-cell-depleted T cells, or PBMCs provided the cDNA or gDNA that served as material.

The CDR3 consists of 13 residues. CDR1 and CDR2 (germline): SGHTA, FQGNSA. V was shortened by 1 base and J by 13 bases, with 13 bases between the two germline ends. The authors' processing: Amplification with reference gene primers provided the estimates of nucleated cell counts. The data were produced by immunoSEQ multiplex PCR, yet TCRdb's version contains in-frame clones alone and is incomplete. V, J and clone size are those of that table, while D and trimming were read from the DNA. The profile shows more than 90,000 clones, over 80% of them singletons. This clone has a handful of counts. The specimen sequenced was peripheral blood. The chain is built from TRBV7-2 and TRBJ1-4; D is unresolved. This TCR derives from a woman in her 70s with acute or convalescent COVID-19. The CDR3 coding sequence is TGTGCCAGCAGCTTAGTCCGCGCAGGTGGACTGTTTTTT. It yields the protein CASSLVRAGGLFF.